Listed below are T cell receptor beta chains from one sample, sequenced in a study of T-cell reconstitution after alpha-beta-depleted transplantation in children. TCRdb recomputed calls from the PCR reads with MiXCR, one row per CDR3 protein. The sample contains 230,000 or so distinct CDR3 sequences, about 12% of which appear only once. The specimen was PBMCs from the stem cell graft donor, collected from the stem cell graft. These receptors all come from a human donor who donated a stem cell graft to a child with acute lymphoblastic leukemia. The CDR3 runs from the conserved cysteine through the conserved F or W. A D gene is named only where the DNA matches it firmly. Rows may omit the clone size; those that give it use once, few, many or a size class.

clone size | J gene | V gene | D gene | CDR3 protein | CDR3 DNA
many | TRBJ2-2 | TRBV28 | TRBD1 | CASSETGTGHTPNTGELFF | TGTGCCAGCAGTGAAACCGGGACAGGGCATACTCCGAACACCGGGGAGCTGTTTTTT
many | TRBJ1-1 | TRBV5-1 | TRBD1 | CASSLKGAPEAFF | TGCGCCAGCAGCTTAAAGGGGGCCCCTGAAGCTTTCTTT
few | TRBJ2-5 | TRBV25-1 | TRBD2 | CASRDTSVETQYF | TGTGCCAGCAGGGATACTAGCGTGGAGACCCAGTACTTC
many | TRBJ2-1 | TRBV7-2 | TRBD2 | CASSWGLAGGNEQFF | TGTGCCAGCAGCTGGGGACTAGCGGGGGGAAATGAGCAGTTCTTC
many | TRBJ1-5 | TRBV29-1 | NA | CTRCRAGNQPQHF | TGCACAAGGTGTAGGGCTGGCAATCAGCCCCAGCATTTT
many | TRBJ2-1 | TRBV28 | NA | CASSSVDRGRNEQFF | TGTGCCAGCAGTTCCGTAGACCGAGGGAGGAATGAGCAGTTCTTC
few | TRBJ2-1 | TRBV29-1 | TRBD2 | CSTKGLAGGMQFF | TGCAGCACAAAAGGACTAGCGGGGGGTATGCAGTTCTTC
NA | TRBJ2-6 | TRBV7-2 | NA | CASSLMGPGANGLTF | TGTGCCAGCAGCTTAATGGGGCCTGGGGCCAACGGCCTGACTTTC
many | TRBJ1-1 | TRBV9 | TRBD1 | CASSVGTGGLEAFF | TGTGCCAGCAGCGTAGGGACAGGGGGCCTAGAAGCTTTCTTT
many | TRBJ2-3 | TRBV6-2/TRBV6-3 | NA | CASSYLAGVLLTDTQYF | TGTGCCAGCAGTTACCTCGCAGGGGTTCTCCTCACAGATACGCAGTATTTT
many | TRBJ1-4 | TRBV12-3/TRBV12-4 | TRBD1 | CASSPSHNRGLGEKLFF | TGTGCCAGCAGCCCTTCTCATAACAGGGGGCTGGGGGAAAAACTGTTTTTT
NA | TRBJ2-5 | TRBV3-1 | TRBD2 | CASSQGLALEETQYF | TGTGCCAGCAGCCAAGGACTAGCGCTAGAAGAGACCCAGTACTTC
many | TRBJ1-2 | TRBV6-1 | TRBD1 | CASSSGTANLYGYTF | TGTGCCAGCAGCTCAGGGACAGCCAACCTTTATGGCTACACCTTC
many | TRBJ1-1 | TRBV7-6 | NA | CASSLSAYTEAFF | TGTGCCAGCAGCTTATCTGCATACACTGAAGCTTTCTTT
many | TRBJ2-7 | TRBV20-1 | TRBD1 | CSAGPGTGPIYEQYF | TGCAGTGCAGGACCCGGGACAGGGCCCATCTACGAGCAGTACTTC
many | TRBJ1-4 | TRBV15 | TRBD1 | CATSRTPGQGGEKLFF | TGTGCCACCAGCAGGACCCCGGGACAGGGTGGTGAAAAACTGTTTTTT
many | TRBJ2-1 | TRBV20-1 | TRBD2 | CSARSGRAPYNEQFF | TGCAGTGCCCGCTCCGGGAGGGCCCCCTACAATGAGCAGTTCTTC
NA | TRBJ1-1 | TRBV29-1 | NA | CSVAHSGQLSTEAFF | TGCAGCGTTGCCCATTCTGGACAGTTGAGCACTGAAGCTTTCTTT
NA | TRBJ1-6 | TRBV7-8 | TRBD1 | CASSPTTGAFNSPLHF | TGTGCCAGCAGCCCCACCACAGGGGCTTTTAATTCACCCCTCCACTTT
many | TRBJ1-4 | TRBV29-1 | NA | CSVRPIQESNEKLFF | TGCAGCGTTCGACCGATACAGGAGTCTAATGAAAAACTGTTTTTT
many | TRBJ2-2 | TRBV7-6 | NA | CASSPQPPGFVTGELFF | TGTGCCAGCAGCCCCCAGCCCCCGGGTTTTGTCACCGGGGAGCTGTTTTTT
many | TRBJ1-2 | TRBV6-2/TRBV6-3 | TRBD1 | CASSSRPGQVDGYTF | TGTGCCAGCAGTTCGCGACCGGGACAGGTTGATGGCTACACCTTC
NA | TRBJ2-3 | TRBV5-1 | NA | CASSLDALAGARADTQYF | TGCGCCAGCAGCCTGGACGCTTTGGCAGGGGCGCGCGCAGATACGCAGTATTTT
NA | TRBJ2-3 | TRBV4-2 | TRBD1 | CASRLTDRGTDTQYF | TGTGCCAGCAGACTGACAGACAGGGGCACAGATACGCAGTATTTT
many | TRBJ2-7 | TRBV4-3 | NA | CASSQESGFDEQYF | TGCGCCAGCAGCCAAGAGTCCGGGTTCGACGAGCAGTACTTC
many | TRBJ2-7 | TRBV7-2 | NA | CASSEYRGYEQYF | TGTGCCAGCAGTGAGTACCGGGGCTACGAGCAGTACTTC
many | TRBJ2-1 | TRBV7-9 | NA | CASMRDINNEQFF | TGTGCCAGCATGCGGGATATTAACAATGAGCAGTTCTTC
many | TRBJ2-7 | TRBV12-3/TRBV12-4 | NA | CASSRLGWSDEQYF | TGTGCCAGCAGCCGACTAGGATGGAGCGACGAGCAGTACTTC
many | TRBJ2-2 | TRBV5-1 | NA | CASSLVLADTGELFF | TGCGCCAGCAGCTTGGTCCTAGCAGACACCGGGGAGCTGTTTTTT
many | TRBJ2-1 | TRBV5-1 | NA | CASTLHPQGRATYNEQFF | TGCGCCAGCACCTTACACCCCCAGGGGAGGGCTACCTACAATGAGCAGTTCTTC
many | TRBJ2-7 | TRBV12-3/TRBV12-4 | TRBD1 | CASSGDRVHEQYF | TGTGCCAGCAGTGGGGACAGGGTCCACGAGCAGTACTTC
NA | TRBJ2-7 | TRBV2 | NA | CASSGVRVTYEQYF | TGTGCCAGCAGTGGAGTCAGGGTCACCTACGAGCAGTACTTC
many | TRBJ2-5 | TRBV20-1 | NA | CSARTFQETQYF | TGCAGTGCTCGGACTTTTCAAGAGACCCAGTACTTC
many | TRBJ2-1 | TRBV3-1 | NA | CASSQGASNRYNEQFF | TGTGCCAGCAGCCAAGGGGCCTCCAACCGATACAATGAGCAGTTCTTC
many | TRBJ1-2 | TRBV6-5 | NA | CASSYSPGGGGYTF | TGTGCCAGCAGTTACTCGCCTGGCGGCGGGGGCTACACCTTC
NA | TRBJ2-5 | TRBV5-1 | TRBD2 | CASSLGTAGGPEGQYF | TGCGCCAGCAGCTTGGGTACGGCGGGAGGGCCGGAGGGCCAGTACTTC
many | TRBJ2-1 | TRBV5-1 | TRBD2 | CASSPALGGNYNEQFF | TGCGCCAGCAGCCCTGCTCTCGGGGGGAACTACAATGAGCAGTTCTTC
many | TRBJ1-1 | TRBV6-2/TRBV6-3 | NA | CASSYVLNTEAFF | TGTGCCAGCAGTTACGTTCTGAACACTGAAGCTTTCTTT
many | TRBJ2-1 | TRBV29-1 | TRBD2 | CSVPEERGAGNEQFF | TGCAGCGTTCCCGAGGAGCGGGGGGCCGGGAATGAGCAGTTCTTC
many | TRBJ2-7 | TRBV27 | TRBD2 | CASRPGTSGTEQYF | TGTGCCAGCAGACCCGGGACTAGCGGGACCGAGCAGTACTTC
many | TRBJ2-2 | TRBV12-3/TRBV12-4 | NA | CASSLAKGLVTGELFF | TGTGCCAGCAGTTTAGCAAAGGGGCTGGTCACCGGGGAGCTGTTTTTT
many | TRBJ2-3 | TRBV3-1 | TRBD2 | CASSRLAGPSTDTQYF | TGTGCCAGCAGCCGTCTAGCGGGACCTAGCACAGATACGCAGTATTTT
many | TRBJ2-7 | TRBV29-1 | TRBD1 | CSVTGTGVREQYF | TGCAGCGTTACCGGGACAGGAGTTCGAGAGCAGTACTTC
many | TRBJ2-5 | TRBV6-1 | NA | CASSDYQKGTQYF | TGTGCCAGCAGTGACTATCAAAAGGGGACCCAGTACTTC
NA | TRBJ2-7 | TRBV6-1 | TRBD1 | CASSIQRGRLLSDEQYF | TGTGCCAGCAGTATTCAGAGGGGGCGCCTTTTAAGCGACGAGCAGTACTTC
NA | TRBJ1-2 | TRBV3-1 | NA | CATSPRPPQGRNYGYTF | TGTGCCACCTCCCCCCGTCCTCCACAGGGTCGCAACTATGGCTACACCTTC
NA | TRBJ2-3 | TRBV4-3 | NA | CASSHQGGKRGNTQYF | TGCGCCAGCAGCCATCAAGGGGGGAAGCGAGGAAATACGCAGTATTTT
few | TRBJ2-5 | TRBV20-1 | TRBD2 | CSAISGTSGWYQETQYF | TGCAGTGCTATATCCGGGACTAGCGGATGGTACCAAGAGACCCAGTACTTC
NA | TRBJ2-1 | TRBV9 | NA | CASSVGSRPYNEQFF | TGTGCCAGCAGCGTCGGTAGTAGGCCCTACAATGAGCAGTTCTTC
many | TRBJ2-3 | TRBV21-1 | NA | CASTKPTPLELDTQYF | TGTGCCAGCACAAAACCGACACCCCTAGAATTAGATACGCAGTATTTT
many | TRBJ2-3 | TRBV5-1 | TRBD2 | CASSREGRSTDTQYF | TGCGCCAGCAGCAGGGAGGGTCGGAGCACAGATACGCAGTATTTT
few | TRBJ2-1 | TRBV20-1 | NA | CSARVARNEQFF | TGCAGTGCTAGAGTCGCCCGGAATGAGCAGTTCTTC
once | TRBJ1-5 | TRBV5-6 | NA | CASSLPGNQPQHF | TGTGCCAGCAGCTTGCCGGGGAATCAGCCCCAGCATTTT
many | TRBJ2-7 | TRBV28 | TRBD1 | CASNRKPGQGVDEQYF | TGTGCCAGCAATCGCAAGCCGGGACAGGGGGTCGACGAGCAGTACTTC